This TCR beta chain was sequenced for a study of cytomegalovirus exposure and HLA in healthy donors. The PCR used 60 Vbeta and 13 Jbeta primers. Sequenced by immunoSEQ multiplex PCR; TCRdb stores in-frame clones only, minus some. The profile covers roughly 200,000 clones, with around 73% appearing a single time and around 2.2% taken by the ten largest. From germline, CDR1 is SGHTA and CDR2 FQGNSA. The CDR3 runs 14 residues. The trim removed 4 bases at V and 3 bases at J, leaving 1 base unmatched. The TCR was taken from a woman between 25 and 40 years old in good health and CMV-seropositive. Sequencing used PBMCs. The V gene is TRBV7-2, the J gene TRBJ1-2; the match to TRBD1 covers 11 bases. CDR3 residues: CASSWTGGYYGYTF. The CDR3 DNA follows: TGTGCCAGCAGCTGGACAGGGGGCTACTATGGCTACACCTTC.